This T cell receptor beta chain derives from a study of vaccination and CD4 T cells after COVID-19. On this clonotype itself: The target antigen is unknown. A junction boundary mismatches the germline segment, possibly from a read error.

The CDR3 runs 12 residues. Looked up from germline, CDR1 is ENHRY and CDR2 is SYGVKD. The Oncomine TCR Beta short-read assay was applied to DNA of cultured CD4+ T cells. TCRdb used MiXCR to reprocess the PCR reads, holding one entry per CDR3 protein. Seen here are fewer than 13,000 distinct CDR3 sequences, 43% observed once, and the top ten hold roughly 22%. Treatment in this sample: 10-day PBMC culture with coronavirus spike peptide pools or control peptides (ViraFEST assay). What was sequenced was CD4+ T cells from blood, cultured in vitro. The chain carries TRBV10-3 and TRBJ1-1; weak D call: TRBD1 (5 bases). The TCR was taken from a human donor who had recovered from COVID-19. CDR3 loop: CAISGYGTEALF. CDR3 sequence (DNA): TGTGCCATCAGTGGATATGGGACTGAAGCTCTCTTT.